The rows below give T cell receptor beta chains drawn from one sample of a study of radiotherapy plus CTLA-4 blockade in lung cancer. The method was immunoSEQ multiplex PCR; TCRdb's version includes in-frame clones alone and lacks a portion of them. There are around 99,000 clones in the sample; 88% occur only once, and approximately 4.9% lies in the top ten. Source: peripheral blood, taken from a patient treated with radiotherapy plus ipilimumab. The source is a human donor with non-small cell lung cancer that progressed on radiotherapy plus ipilimumab. CDR3s include the opening cysteine and the closing phenylalanine or tryptophan. Each record gives: CDR3 protein, CDR3 DNA, clone size, D gene, J gene, V gene. A D gene is named only where the DNA matches it firmly. Size values are once, few and many counts, or a class for expanded clones, and some rows have none.

CASKPGLAAGELFF,TGTGCCAGTAAACCGGGACTAGCGGCCGGGGAGCTGTTTTTT,-,TRBD2,TRBJ2-2,TRBV6-1
CSVGSARGYTF,TGCAGCGTTGGGAGCGCTCGAGGCTACACCTTC,-,-,TRBJ1-2,TRBV29-1
CASSQRLAGTYTGELFF,TGCGCCAGCAGCCAAAGACTAGCGGGGACATATACCGGGGAGCTGTTTTTT,-,TRBD2,TRBJ2-2,TRBV4-1
CASSGGLAGVETQYF,TGCGCCAGCAGCGGGGGACTAGCGGGAGTGGAGACCCAGTACTTC,-,TRBD2,TRBJ2-5,TRBV5-1
CASSLKGGAAYGYTF,TGTGCCAGCAGCCTAAAAGGGGGAGCAGCCTATGGCTACACCTTC,-,-,TRBJ1-2,TRBV6-5
CASSPWTGGPYEQYF,TGTGCCAGCAGCCCTTGGACAGGGGGACCCTACGAGCAGTACTTC,-,TRBD1,TRBJ2-7,TRBV14
CASSLSKLSVIANEQFF,TGTGCCAGCAGTTTATCGAAATTGAGCGTAATAGCCAATGAGCAGTTCTTC,-,-,TRBJ2-1,TRBV27
CASSADGAYGYTF,TGCGCCAGCAGCGCGGACGGAGCCTATGGCTACACCTTC,-,-,TRBJ1-2,TRBV5-1
CASSTRTGAGELFF,TGTGCCAGCAGCACCCGGACAGGGGCCGGGGAGCTGTTTTTT,-,TRBD1,TRBJ2-2,TRBV11-1
CASSEVGGPSGYTF,TGTGCCAGCAGTGAAGTCGGGGGCCCTTCAGGCTACACCTTC,once,-,TRBJ1-2,TRBV6-1
CASSSGQVMNTEAFF,TGTGCCAGCAGTTCTGGACAGGTTATGAACACTGAAGCTTTCTTT,-,TRBD1,TRBJ1-1,TRBV27